Each of the 9 T cell receptor beta chains below was sequenced from the same sample in a study of T cell repertoires in cytomegalovirus infection. From the reads, TCRdb called clonotypes with MiXCR, one entry per CDR3 protein. The repertoire holds around 450,000 distinct CDR3 sequences, approximately 32% seen once, with around 13% in the top ten. The sample was PBMCs. The receptors originated from a human donor in good health (CMV status not recorded). Some clones in this sample may be carry-over from other donors' samples.

This rearrangement joins TRBV12-3 or TRBV12-4 to TRBJ2-7; perhaps TRBD2 as D (6 bases). The CDR3 length is 16 residues. Trimming shortened V by 3 bases and J by 0 bases, and 15 bases separated the two germline ends. CDR3 in DNA: TGTGCCAGCAGTTTCCAGGCGGGGCCAAGCTCCTACGAGCAGTACTTC. Translating gives CASSFQAGPSSYEQYF.

Comments on this clonotype: A single base separates this from a much larger clone, so it may be a read error. The genes are TRBV7-8 and TRBJ1-5, with TRBD1 as a possible D gene (5 bases). Germline CDR1 and CDR2: SGHVS and FQNEAQ. This CDR3 comprises 13 residues. V lost 3 bases and J lost 6, with 9 bases in between. In DNA form, the CDR3 reads TGTGCCAGCAGCTTGGGGGAATTTCAGCCCCAGCATTTT. It translates to CASSLGEFQPQHF.

The sample holds many counts of this clonotype. The chain links TRBV7-8 to TRBJ1-1; TRBD1 might be the D (6 bases). The CDR3 spans 13 residues. Germline V gene lookup returns CDR1 SGHVS and CDR2 FQNEAQ. Trimming shortened V by 6 bases and J by 1 base, and 9 bases separated the two germline ends. DNA for the CDR3: TGTGCCAGCAGAAAACAGGGGAACACTGAAGCTTTCTTT. The encoded protein is CASRKQGNTEAFF.

A remark on this clonotype: An end of the junction differs from the germline gene, which may be a read error. V is TRBV9 and J is TRBJ2-1; D call uncertain. CDR3 length: 15 amino acids. Per germline, CDR1 SGDLS and CDR2 YYNGEE. The CDR3 coding sequence is TGTGACAGCAGCCCAGAGACCCTCCCCGGCGGTGAGCAGTTCTTC. This gives the protein CDSSPETLPGGEQFF.

V and J are TRBV4-1 and TRBJ1-1; no definite D call. Trimming stripped 0 bases from V and 4 bases from J, with 12 bases between. Germline CDR1 and CDR2: MGHRA and YSYEKL. This CDR3 is built from 15 residues. The CDR3 here is CASSQDHPQGTEAFF. The CDR3 nucleotides read TGCGCCAGCAGCCAAGATCATCCCCAAGGCACTGAAGCTTTCTTT.

This clonotype came up once. This rearrangement joins TRBV6-2 or TRBV6-3 to TRBJ2-3; a possible D gene is TRBD2 (6 bases). Per germline, CDR1 MNHEY and CDR2 SVGEGT. This CDR3 is 17 amino acids long. V lost 0 bases, J lost 5 bases, and 18 bases lay in between. CDR3 region: CASSYSVSASARDTQYF. CDR3 nucleotide sequence: TGTGCCAGCAGTTACTCGGTGTCGGCTAGCGCTAGAGATACGCAGTATTTT.

The chain recombines TRBV29-1 with TRBJ2-3, with no clear D. The germline V and J ends were trimmed by 4 bases and 0 bases, with 17 bases remaining between them. Germline CDR1 SQVTM, CDR2 ANQGSEA. The CDR3 runs to 16 residues. This chain's CDR3 is CSVGGERASSTDTQYF. CDR3 nucleotide sequence: TGCAGCGTTGGTGGGGAACGGGCCTCTAGCACAGATACGCAGTATTTT.

This clonotype was counted only a few times. The chain combines TRBV6-5 with TRBJ2-7; maybe TRBD2 (5 bases). With 2 bases removed from V and 6 bases from J, the gap between germline ends came to 17 bases. The CDR3 runs 15 residues. Germline lookup yields CDR1 MNHEY and CDR2 SVGAGI. The CDR3 reads CASSYRRTATGEQYF. In DNA form, the CDR3 reads TGTGCCAGCAGTTACCGCCGGACTGCCACGGGCGAGCAGTACTTC.

This chain uses TRBV27 with TRBJ1-5, with no clear D. Looked up from germline, CDR1 is MNHEY and CDR2 is SMNVEV (reference sequence). The length of the CDR3 is 13 residues. The germline V and J ends were trimmed by 1 base and 6 bases, with 7 bases remaining between them. The CDR3 is CASSLFYGQPQHF. The CDR3 coding sequence is TGTGCCAGCAGTTTATTTTATGGTCAGCCCCAGCATTTT.